These 29 T cell receptor beta chains were sequenced from one sample in a study of blood T cells in healthy people across ages. A second PCR, run for 7 to 11 cycles, used a sample-barcoded 5' primer plus a J-beta primer mix. MiXCR was run by TCRdb on the 5' RACE reads, yielding one entry per CDR3 protein. The sample gives 800,000 to 1,300,000 distinct CDR3 sequences, 20% to 25% of which show up once; around 0.75% is in the top ten. This sample was shared with a second study, whose subject was T cells of mothers and their children.

Sequenced material: blood. Source of these receptors: a girl aged 2-15 years in good health.

The CDR3 loop reads CASSFGPSPGQIYEQYF. CDR3 bases: TGTGCCAGCAGTTTTGGACCGTCCCCGGGCCAGATCTACGAGCAGTACTTC. This chain links TRBV27 with TRBJ2-7; D is uncertain. The CDR3 length is 17 residues. The germline CDR1 and CDR2 sequences are MNHEY and SMNVEV (reference sequence). V shed 3 bases and J shed 3 bases, with 21 bases lying between them.

This clonotype was seen more than once but under ten times. This chain connects TRBV7-2 to TRBJ2-1, with 10 bases lining up with TRBD2. CDR3 length: 15 residues. Germline V CDR1 and CDR2: SGHTA, FQGNSA. The junction had 3 bases not matched to a gene; V was cut back by 4 bases and J by 3 bases. CDR3: CASSSTSGNYNEQFF. CDR3 DNA: TGTGCCAGCAGCTCCACTAGCGGGAACTACAATGAGCAGTTCTTC. Full variable domain (rest looked up from reference TRBV7-2 and TRBJ2-1): GAGVSQSPSNKVTEKGKDVELRCDPISGHTALYWYRQSLGQGLEFLIYFQGNSAPDKSGLPSDRFSAERTGGSVSTLTIQRTQQEDSAVYLCASSSTSGNYNEQFFGPGTRLTVL.

In its sample, this clonotype was seen once. The V call is TRBV20-1, the J call TRBJ2-7; no clear D. Germline V gene lookup returns CDR1 DFQATT and CDR2 SNEGSKA (reference sequence). V lost 1 base, J lost 5 bases, and 18 bases lay in between. This CDR3 is 15 amino acids long. The CDR3 region is CSARAQGRYFHEQYF. In DNA, the CDR3 is TGCAGTGCTAGAGCACAAGGACGGTACTTCCACGAGCAGTACTTC.

The V and J genes are TRBV5-1 and TRBJ1-2; D is unresolved. This CDR3 is built from 14 residues. Germline CDR1 is SGHRS and CDR2 is YFSETQ. V was shortened by 4 bases and J by 6 bases, with 16 bases between the two germline ends. The CDR3 spells CASSNTTPVNGYTF. CDR3 in DNA: TGCGCCAGCAGCAACACCACCCCCGTAAATGGCTACACCTTC.

This clonotype was detected a few times. V usage is TRBV7-9 and J usage is TRBJ1-4; a possible D gene is TRBD1 (5 bases). The germline V gene encodes CDR1 SEHNR and CDR2 FQNEAQ (reference sequence). The ends were cut back, 1 base at V and 0 bases at J, with 12 bases in the middle. CDR3 size: 17 residues. CDR3 sequence reads: CASSLGREITTNEKLFF. CDR3 nucleotide sequence: TGTGCCAGCAGCTTAGGCAGGGAAATAACAACTAATGAAAAACTGTTTTTT.

This clonotype came up a few times. V and J are TRBV20-1 and TRBJ2-3; no firm D call. This CDR3 region has 14 residues. Germline V gene lookup returns CDR1 DFQATT and CDR2 SNEGSKA (reference sequence). V lost 0 bases, J lost 2 bases, and 9 bases lay in between. This chain's CDR3 is CSARDLAFTDTQYF. CDR3 bases: TGCAGTGCTAGAGATCTCGCTTTCACAGATACGCAGTATTTT.

The chain combines TRBV15 with TRBJ2-7; 7 bases agree with TRBD2. Germline V gene lookup returns CDR1 LNHNV and CDR2 YYDKDF (reference sequence). The CDR3 is made up of 13 amino acids. Trimming removed 5 bases from V and 6 bases from J; junction bases left unmatched: 7. CDR3 DNA: TGTGCCACCAGCGGACGGGAGGACCTCGAGCAGTACTTC. Amino acid sequence: CATSGREDLEQYF.

The V and J genes are TRBV4-2 and TRBJ1-2, with D uncertain. Trimming shortened V by 1 base and J by 1 base, and 13 bases separated the two germline ends. The CDR3 runs 16 residues. Germline-derived CDR1 and CDR2 are LGHNA and YNFKEQ. Here the CDR3 DNA reads TGTGCCAGCAGCCAAGTCGCGGCGAACCGTAACTATGGCTACACCTTC. Translated: CASSQVAANRNYGYTF.

This clonotype has a handful of counts. CDR3 in amino acids: CASSAQGSGANVLTF. In nucleotides, the CDR3 is TGTGCCAGCAGCGCACAGGGGTCAGGGGCCAACGTCCTGACTTTC. V is TRBV9 and J is TRBJ2-6; 7 nucleotides align to TRBD1. Germline loops: CDR1 SGDLS, CDR2 YYNGEE. The J segment lost 4 bases and the V segment lost 3 bases, leaving 4 bases of the junction unmatched. The CDR3 consists of 15 residues.

This chain uses TRBV6-2 or TRBV6-3 with TRBJ1-1; TRBD1 is a possible D gene (5 bases). Germline CDR1 and CDR2: MNHEY and SVGEGT. Deletions cut 7 bases from V and 7 bases from J, with 16 bases between. The CDR3 has 13 amino acids. The CDR3: CASNLDTNSEAFF. Written as DNA, the CDR3 is TGTGCCAGCAACTTGGACACGAATAGTGAAGCTTTCTTT.

This clonotype was counted a few times. This rearrangement joins TRBV29-1 to TRBJ2-2; D is unclear. CDR3 length: 17 residues. CDR1 SQVTM and CDR2 ANQGSEA come from the germline V gene. Trimming took 7 bases from V and 2 from J, leaving 23 bases between them. This chain's CDR3 is CSAAGRYGLINTGELFF. Written as DNA, the CDR3 is TGCAGCGCCGCCGGAAGATACGGCCTCATAAACACCGGGGAGCTGTTTTTT.

The CDR3 sequence is CAIAGMSGDRNEQFF. The CDR3 DNA sequence: TGTGCCATCGCTGGTATGAGCGGGGACCGCAATGAGCAGTTCTTC. J is TRBJ2-1 and V is TRBV10-3; 7 positions match TRBD2. The CDR3 is made up of 15 amino acids. With V trimmed by 8 bases and J by 6 bases, 13 bases remained unmatched. Per the germline V gene, CDR1 is ENHRY and CDR2 is SYGVKD.

This clonotype was picked up a small number of times. The CDR3 here is CSAAPGRTRLTADNEQFF. CDR3 in DNA: TGCAGTGCGGCTCCGGGCCGGACCAGGCTGACCGCCGACAATGAGCAGTTCTTC. The rearrangement uses TRBV20-1 and TRBJ2-1; D not certain. The CDR3 is 18 amino acids. Germline CDR1 reads DFQATT; CDR2 reads SNEGSKA (reference sequence). Deletions cut 6 bases from V and 5 bases from J, with 29 bases between.

This clonotype turned up a few times. The chain joins TRBV20-1 to TRBJ2-5; the D gene is possibly TRBD1 (6 bases). The V end lost 2 bases, the J end lost 2 bases, and 15 bases lay between the germline ends. Germline values: CDR1 DFQATT, CDR2 SNEGSKA (reference sequence). This CDR3 contains 15 residues. The CDR3 sequence is CSARSLGAAQETQYF. The CDR3 coding sequence is TGCAGTGCTAGAAGCTTGGGGGCCGCTCAAGAGACCCAGTACTTC.

The chain has TRBV12-3 or TRBV12-4 and TRBJ2-5; D is perhaps TRBD1 or TRBD2 (5 bases each). Trimming pared 5 bases from V and 4 bases from J, leaving 11 bases between. The length of the CDR3 is 13 residues. The CDR3 sequence: CASSEGSIETQYF. CDR3 DNA sequence: TGTGCCAGCAGTGAGGGGAGTATAGAGACCCAGTACTTC.

V gene TRBV21-1 combines with J gene TRBJ2-1. TRBV21-1 is described as a pseudogene. There are 14 residues in the CDR3. CDR3 DNA sequence: TGTGCCAGCAGCAATGGGGACTTCTACAATGAGCAGTTCTTC. This encodes CASSNGDFYNEQFF.

The V call is TRBV24-1, the J call TRBJ2-2; tentatively, D is TRBD1 or TRBD2 (5 bases each). The CDR3 contains 16 residues. Germline V CDR1 and CDR2: KGHDR, SFDVKD. With 4 bases removed from V and 2 bases from J, the gap between germline ends came to 13 bases. The DNA of the CDR3 is TGTGCCACCAGTGACCCACCGGGGACCAACACCGGGGAGCTGTTTTTT. As protein: CATSDPPGTNTGELFF.

V and J are TRBV7-9 and TRBJ2-1; maybe TRBD2 (6 bases). The CDR3 has 15 residues. Germline V gene lookup returns CDR1 SEHNR and CDR2 FQNEAQ (reference sequence). V dropped 5 bases and J dropped 5 bases, with 16 bases sitting between them. Here the CDR3 DNA reads TGTGCCAGCAGCCCTCCGGGACTGGTAGACAATGAGCAGTTCTTC. Amino acid sequence: CASSPPGLVDNEQFF.

This clonotype appeared a few times. The chain employs TRBV5-1 and TRBJ1-2; D is unclear. Germline V lookup: CDR1 SGHRS, CDR2 YFSETQ. The CDR3 sequence is 14 residues long. V lost 0 bases and J lost 8, with 14 bases in between. CDR3 sequence (DNA): TGCGCCAGCAGCTTGGCGGTCGGGCTAGAGGGCTACACCTTC. Its translation is CASSLAVGLEGYTF.

This clonotype was seen a few times. The V gene is TRBV6-2 or TRBV6-3, the J gene TRBJ2-1, with 11 bases lining up with TRBD2. With 4 bases clipped from V and 5 bases from J, the junction kept 7 bases outside the gene matches. Germline CDR1 reads MNHEY; CDR2 reads SVGEGT. The CDR3 has 16 amino acids. The CDR3 sequence is CASSSILAGDHNEQFF. The CDR3 DNA is TGTGCCAGCAGTTCAATACTAGCGGGAGATCACAATGAGCAGTTCTTC.

In its sample, this clonotype was seen a few times. V usage is TRBV20-1 and J usage is TRBJ2-5; D perhaps matches TRBD1 (6 bases). Trimming left V 4 bases short and J 2 bases short, with 23 bases between. CDR1 and CDR2 from the germline V gene are DFQATT and SNEGSKA (reference sequence). There are 17 residues in the CDR3. CDR3 bases: TGCAGTGCTAAAGCGGTAGGGGGTGAAGGGCATCAAGAGACCCAGTACTTC. It yields the protein CSAKAVGGEGHQETQYF.

This clonotype was counted a few times. The V call is TRBV20-1, the J call TRBJ1-2; D call uncertain. The germline V gene has CDR1 DFQATT and CDR2 SNEGSKA (reference sequence). Trimming removed 3 bases at V and 1 base at J, with 15 bases between. CDR3 size: 15 residues. The CDR3 sequence: CSASWIGGVNYGYTF. The CDR3 DNA sequence: TGCAGTGCTAGTTGGATTGGTGGGGTTAACTATGGCTACACCTTC.

In its sample, this clonotype was seen a few times. This chain uses TRBV28 with TRBJ2-5; 10 nucleotides align to TRBD2. The CDR3 contains 16 residues. Germline-derived CDR1 and CDR2 are MDHEN and SYDVKM. V lost 1 base, J lost 1 base, and 3 bases stayed unmatched. CDR3 sequence reads: CASSLSQREGQETQYF. The CDR3 DNA reads as TGTGCCAGCAGTTTATCCCAGCGGGAGGGCCAAGAGACCCAGTACTTC. Based on the CDR3 plus reference TRBV28 and TRBJ2-5, the full variable domain is DVKVTQSSRYLVKRTGEKVFLECVQDMDHENMFWYRQDPGLGLRLIYFSYDVKMKEKGDIPEGYSVSREKKERFSLILESASTNQTSMYLCASSLSQREGQETQYFGPGTRLLVL.

This clonotype was detected only a few times. Mismatch with germline at one junction end may stem from a read error. V gene TRBV20-1 combines with J gene TRBJ2-5, with 8 bases that match TRBD1. The CDR3 covers 11 residues. Germline V lookup: CDR1 DFQATT, CDR2 SNEGSKA (reference sequence). The CDR3, as DNA: TGCAGTGCTCGACAGGGGATTTTTCAACTCTTC. Encoded protein: CSARQGIFQLF.

The CDR3 region is CASSTDRHKELNTEAFF. The DNA for the CDR3 is TGTGCCAGCAGTACGGACAGACATAAAGAACTGAACACTGAAGCTTTCTTT. V and J are TRBV6-1 and TRBJ1-1; perhaps TRBD1 as D (6 bases). The germline gives CDR1 MNHNS, CDR2 SASEGT. The germline V and J ends were trimmed by 5 bases and 0 bases, with 19 bases remaining between them. The CDR3 is 17 residues long.

The V and J genes are TRBV11-2 and TRBJ2-5; D might be TRBD2 (5 bases). Looked up from germline, CDR1 is SGHAT and CDR2 is FQNNGV. The CDR3 runs to 18 residues. The V end was cut by 5 bases, the J end by 0 bases, with 22 bases between. For the CDR3, the DNA is TGTGCCAGCAGCCCCAGGAGATCAACTAGTTGGTACCAAGAGACCCAGTACTTC. Translation gives CASSPRRSTSWYQETQYF.

This clonotype was seen once. The chain employs TRBV29-1 and TRBJ1-4; D is possibly TRBD1 (5 bases). CDR1 and CDR2 from the germline V gene are SQVTM and ANQGSEA. The CDR3 length is 13 residues. Trimming took off 4 bases at V and 5 bases at J, with 11 bases between the two ends. This CDR3 is CSVGGRQNEKLFF. The CDR3 DNA sequence: TGCAGCGTTGGGGGCCGGCAGAATGAAAAACTGTTTTTT.

This clonotype has just a few counts. The chain uses TRBV5-6 and TRBJ1-5; no definite D call. Trimming stripped 4 bases from V and 7 bases from J, with 15 bases between. The CDR3 has 14 amino acids. Per the germline V gene, CDR1 is SGHDT and CDR2 is YYEEEE. CDR3 region: CASSKDPREQPQHF. The CDR3 DNA follows: TGTGCCAGCAGCAAAGACCCTAGGGAGCAGCCCCAGCATTTT.

The V call is TRBV5-1, the J call TRBJ1-2; D possibly corresponds to TRBD1 (5 bases). Deletions cut 6 bases from V and 4 bases from J, with 13 bases between. The CDR3 sequence is 13 residues long. Germline CDR1 is SGHRS and CDR2 is YFSETQ. DNA of the CDR3: TGCGCCAGCAAACCAGGGAGTGGCTATGGCTACACCTTC. Protein sequence: CASKPGSGYGYTF.